Listed here is a single T cell receptor beta chain. Its target is unknown. The sample belongs to a study of T cell responses to AZD1222 COVID-19 vaccine. The wider study: Samples with a second dose at about 4 or about 12 weeks were pooled together. The study, taken as a whole, reports: Reportedly, nearly half the spike-specific TCRs target unmutated variant regions. Donors, mostly white British, included more females; clonal diversity was possibly underestimated.

The data were produced by immunoSEQ multiplex PCR, yet TCRdb's version contains in-frame clones alone and is incomplete. The sample shows some 190,000 clones, 85% to 95% of them seen only once. Germline CDR1 and CDR2: SGHAT and FQNNGV. V was cut by 6 bases and J by 2 bases, with 14 bases left in between. This CDR3 has 15 residues. Sequences were derived from peripheral blood, sampled on day 0 of AZD1222 vaccination. The sequence was collected from an adult in good health. This chain connects TRBV11-2 to TRBJ1-3, with D tentatively TRBD1 (6 bases). The CDR3 sequence is CASRSKEGAGNTIYF. CDR3 coding DNA: TGTGCCAGCAGATCTAAGGAGGGGGCTGGAAACACCATATATTTT.